One TCR beta chain is described in this entry. PCR was performed using 60 Vbeta and 13 Jbeta primers. Original processing notes: Later analysis identified 80 million to 90 million unique TCR beta chains, 10 million to 12 million shared. Using immunoSEQ multiplex PCR, the repertoire was profiled, and TCRdb retains in-frame clones only, with some absent. The DNA gave D and trimming, while V, J and clone size come from that table. The profile covers 190,000 or so clones, with around four fifths appearing a single time and around 1.6% taken by the ten largest. The entry originates in a study of cytomegalovirus exposure and HLA in healthy donors. Germline CDR1 is SNHLY and CDR2 is FYNNEI. Germline trimming cut 4 bases from V and 1 base from J; bases unmatched to any gene: 2. The CDR3 totals 14 residues.

The TCR comes from a man in his fifties or sixties in good health and CMV-seronegative. This rearrangement joins TRBV2 to TRBJ2-3; 7 nucleotides align to TRBD2. The sequenced sample was PBMCs. The CDR3 region is CASSVLAGTDTQYF. The CDR3 DNA sequence: TGTGCCAGCAGTGTCCTAGCGGGCACAGATACGCAGTATTTT.